The entry below gives a single TCR beta chain sequence along with its context. Its cognate antigen is unknown. A much larger clone differs by one base, so this may be a read error. This entry is derived from a study of molecular identifiers for immune sequencing clone quantification. V dropped 5 bases and J dropped 4 bases, with 14 bases sitting between them. Germline assignment: CDR1 GTSNPN and CDR2 SVGIG (reference sequence). This CDR3 has 13 amino acids. TCRdb fed the PCR reads into MiXCR, producing one record per CDR3 protein. Of about 300,000 distinct CDR3 sequences in the sample, 20% to 25% were seen once. Naive CD8 libraries were made from about 21,000 to 970,000 sorted cells, and they used 10%, 30% or 50% RNA. Isolation of naive CD8 T cells was achieved by sorting on a CD8+CD4-CCR7+CD45RA+ phenotype. General observations from the study: Shared barcodes on identical TCR molecules could underestimate the sizes of highly expanded clones.

The sample comprised naive CD8+ T cells from blood, with Jurkat cell RNA spiked in. Subset noted: FACS-sorted CD8+CD4-CCR7+CD45RA+ naive T cells. The rearrangement joins TRBV30 to TRBJ1-1, with D perhaps TRBD1 (6 bases). The sequence was obtained from a human donor in good health. Some libraries in this study had Jurkat cell RNA spiked in. The CDR3 region has the DNA TGTGCCTGGGTTGTGAGGGGGTCCACTGAAGCTTTCTTT. It codes for CAWVVRGSTEAFF.